A selection of T cell receptor beta chains follows, all from one sample in a study of cytomegalovirus exposure and HLA in healthy donors. The protocol was immunoSEQ multiplex PCR, while the TCRdb copy is restricted to in-frame clones and leaves out a portion. The top ten hold 1.3% of the sample, which has 160,000 or so clones, around four fifths seen once. The sequenced material came from PBMCs. Source of these receptors: a woman aged 50 to 65 in good health and CMV-seronegative. CDR3s include the opening cysteine and the closing phenylalanine or tryptophan. D genes are given only for firm matches. A clone size is listed for some rows: how often the clone was seen (once, few, many), or a class if it is expanded.

clone_size d_call j_call v_call cdr3_nt cdr3_aa
NA TRBD1 TRBJ1-6 TRBV5-4 TGTGCCAGCAGGTTAACAGGGGCCTTGTCTGGTTCACCCCTCCACTTT CASRLTGALSGSPLHF
NA NA TRBJ2-7 TRBV5-5 TGTGCCAGCAGCTTGTGGGTAGGGAGCTCCTACGAGCAGTACTTC CASSLWVGSSYEQYF
NA TRBD1 TRBJ2-6 TRBV23-1 TGCGCCAGCAGTCCGCGACAGGGGATGAGCTCTGGGGCCAACGTCCTGACTTTC CASSPRQGMSSGANVLTF
few NA TRBJ1-6 TRBV5-4 TGTGCCAGCAGCCCCAGACAGGCAGATAATTCACCCCTCCACTTT CASSPRQADNSPLHF
few TRBD2 TRBJ2-7 TRBV5-1 TGCGCCAGCAGCCCCACCGGGACTAGCGGGAGGGTGAGCGAGCAGTACTTC CASSPTGTSGRVSEQYF
NA TRBD2 TRBJ2-1 TRBV7-9 TGTGCCAGCAGCTTAAGGACTAGCGTTTACTCCTACAATGAGCAGTTCTTC CASSLRTSVYSYNEQFF
NA NA TRBJ1-1 TRBV29-1 TGCAGCGTAATCAGGACACTGAACACTGAAGCTTTCTTT CSVIRTLNTEAFF
few NA TRBJ2-3 TRBV29-1 TGCAGCGTGGAACTATCAGATACGCAGTATTTT CSVELSDTQYF
NA NA TRBJ2-7 TRBV28 TGTGCCAGCAGTAGCAGCGGACAGTCGAGCTCCTACGAGCAGTACTTC CASSSSGQSSSYEQYF
NA NA TRBJ1-1 TRBV7-2 TGTGCCAGCAGCTTAGCCCGCGGGTACACTGAAGCTTTCTTT CASSLARGYTEAFF
NA TRBD2 TRBJ2-3 TRBV9 TGTGCCAGCAGCATTAGCGGGTTGACAGATACGCAGTATTTT CASSISGLTDTQYF
NA TRBD1 TRBJ1-1 TRBV28 TGTGCCAGCAGCGGACGGGACAGAGCCTACAGAGAAGCTTTCTTT CASSGRDRAYREAFF
NA NA TRBJ2-2 TRBV19 TGTGCCAGTAGTATAGGCAGGGGGGTCGACACCGGGGAGCTGTTTTTT CASSIGRGVDTGELFF
NA TRBD2 TRBJ2-7 TRBV13 TGTGCCAGCAGCTTATCGGGGGGACTAGCGGGAGGCGAGCAGTACTTC CASSLSGGLAGGEQYF
NA NA TRBJ2-5 TRBV15 TGTGCCACCAGCAGAGATAGGAGGGGAGTTCCGGAGACCCAGTACTTC CATSRDRRGVPETQYF
NA TRBD1 TRBJ1-4 TRBV27 TGTGCCAGCAGTTCCCTCAGGGGGCGCACTAAGTATGAAAAACTGTTTTTT CASSSLRGRTKYEKLFF
NA NA TRBJ2-7 TRBV4-2 TGTGCCAGCAGCCAAATGGACCATGACTACGAGCAGTACTTC CASSQMDHDYEQYF
NA TRBD2 TRBJ2-7 TRBV18 TGTGCCAGCTCACCACCGGGGAGCGGGGGTTCCTACGAGCAGTACTTC CASSPPGSGGSYEQYF
NA NA TRBJ2-1 TRBV5-1 TGCGCCAGCAGCTTCCAGTTTTTAAGGCGGAGCTCCTACAATGAGCAGTTCTTC CASSFQFLRRSSYNEQFF
NA TRBD2 TRBJ2-5 TRBV4-1 TGCGCCAGCAGCCCGAACCCTAGCGGCCGGACCCAGTACTTC CASSPNPSGRTQYF
NA TRBD1 TRBJ2-2 TRBV4-3 TGCGCCAGCAGCCCCCGACAGGGGGCGGTCGGGGAGCTGTTTTTT CASSPRQGAVGELFF
NA TRBD1 TRBJ1-1 TRBV6-5 TGTGCCAGCAGTTATGGGACAGGGGCAGGCGACACTGAAGCTTTCTTT CASSYGTGAGDTEAFF
NA NA TRBJ1-1 TRBV6-4 TGTGCCAGCAGCTCTACAGTGAACACTGAAGCTTTCTTT CASSSTVNTEAFF
NA NA TRBJ1-1 TRBV11-2 TGTGCCAGCAGCCCAGATATAGAAGCTTTCTTT CASSPDIEAFF
NA TRBD1 TRBJ1-1 TRBV28 TGTGCCAGCAGTTCTTACAGGGGCACTGAAGCTTTCTTT CASSSYRGTEAFF
NA TRBD2 TRBJ2-5 TRBV10-3 TGTGCCATCGGGAGGGAAGAGACCCAGTACTTC CAIGREETQYF
NA TRBD1 TRBJ2-7 TRBV19 TGTGCCAGTAGTAAACCGGGACAGGGGGCCTACGAGCAGTACTTC CASSKPGQGAYEQYF
NA NA TRBJ1-2 TRBV7-2 TGTGCCAGCAGCCCCGCATCTGACAGCTTCTATGGCTACACCTTC CASSPASDSFYGYTF
few NA TRBJ1-1 TRBV12-5 TGTGCTAGTGGTTCGACCGGGGGTTCAGCTGAAGCTTTCTTT CASGSTGGSAEAFF
NA NA TRBJ2-6 TRBV7-9 TGTGCCAGCAGCTTAGGCGGCTCTGGGGCCAACGTCCTGACTTTC CASSLGGSGANVLTF
NA NA TRBJ2-1 TRBV7-3 TGTGCCAGCAGCTCTAACTCGTTGAATGAGCAGTTCTTC CASSSNSLNEQFF
NA NA TRBJ1-1 TRBV4-2 TGTGCCAGCAGCCAAGAAGTGGGCAAGACCAACACTGAAGCTTTCTTT CASSQEVGKTNTEAFF
NA NA TRBJ2-7 TRBV28 TGTGCCAGCCACAGGGACTCCTACGAGCAGTACTTC CASHRDSYEQYF
NA TRBD1 TRBJ2-1 TRBV11-3 TGTGCCAGCAGCTTACGACAGGGTAATGAGCAGTTCTTC CASSLRQGNEQFF
NA NA TRBJ1-2 TRBV7-2 TGTGCCAGCAGCCCCCTAGCGGGTTTTGGGGGGATTCATGGCTACACCTTC CASSPLAGFGGIHGYTF
NA NA TRBJ1-1 TRBV7-3 TGTGCCAGCAGCTTACAGGAGAACACTGAAGCTTTCTTT CASSLQENTEAFF
NA NA TRBJ1-1 TRBV28 TGTGCCAGCAGTCCCGGGGGGGGCAGGGGAACTGAAGCTTTCTTT CASSPGGGRGTEAFF
NA NA TRBJ1-4 TRBV25-1 TGTGCCAGCAGTGAAGAGAGCCATAATGAAAAACTGTTTTTT CASSEESHNEKLFF
NA TRBD2 TRBJ2-1 TRBV7-2 TGTGCCAGCAGCTTAGGCGTGCTAGCGGGTTACAATGAGCAGTTCTTC CASSLGVLAGYNEQFF
NA NA TRBJ2-1 TRBV30 TGTGCCTGGAGCGTAGCCCCCCACAATGAGCAGTTCTTC CAWSVAPHNEQFF
NA NA TRBJ1-2 TRBV2 TGTGCCAGCAGTGTACACTATACTAACTATGGCTACACCTTC CASSVHYTNYGYTF
NA TRBD1 TRBJ2-7 TRBV4-2 TGTGCCAGCAGCCGTTCCGGGACAGGAGTCTACGAGCAGTACTTC CASSRSGTGVYEQYF
NA TRBD1 TRBJ2-7 TRBV5-1 TGCGCCAGCAGCTTTATGGGACGAGAACCGACGACAGGGGAAGAGCAGTACTTC CASSFMGREPTTGEEQYF
NA NA TRBJ1-4 TRBV18 TGTGCCAGCTCCGACACGGTCAGTGAAAAACTGTTTTTT CASSDTVSEKLFF
NA TRBD2 TRBJ2-1 TRBV7-3 TGTGCCAGCAGCTTAACGACTAGCGGGGTTATGAATGAGCAGTTCTTC CASSLTTSGVMNEQFF
NA TRBD2 TRBJ2-3 TRBV19 TGTGCCAGTAGTCCTAGGGCGGGAGGGTATACAGATACGCAGTATTTT CASSPRAGGYTDTQYF
NA NA TRBJ2-3 TRBV7-9 TGTGCCAGCAGCTTAAGGACTTCTACAGATACGCAGTATTTT CASSLRTSTDTQYF
NA NA TRBJ2-7 TRBV20-1 TGCAGTGCTAGGCCCCTAAACGAGCAGTACTTC CSARPLNEQYF
NA TRBD1 TRBJ1-5 TRBV6-6 TGTGCCAGCAGTTACGGGGGACAGGGGAATCAGCCCCAGCATTTT CASSYGGQGNQPQHF
NA NA TRBJ2-1 TRBV7-2 TGTGCCAGCAGCTCTGGGGCAGGGAGGGGGTCCAATGAGCAGTTCTTC CASSSGAGRGSNEQFF
few TRBD2 TRBJ2-7 TRBV5-6 TGTGCCAGCAGCCACTCCGGGACTAGCGGTTTTGAGCAGTACTTC CASSHSGTSGFEQYF
NA TRBD2 TRBJ2-5 TRBV5-1 TGCGCCAGCAGCTTGGTCGGTACATTGGGGGGGGAGACCCAGTACTTC CASSLVGTLGGETQYF
NA TRBD1 TRBJ1-5 TRBV28 TGTGCCAGCAGTGAAATTACAGGGGATAGCAATCAGCCCCAGCATTTT CASSEITGDSNQPQHF
NA TRBD2 TRBJ2-5 TRBV5-1 TGCGCCAGCAGCTTTGGAGTCTGGGAGGGACCTCCGGGGACCCAGTACTTC CASSFGVWEGPPGTQYF
NA TRBD1 TRBJ1-5 TRBV25-1 TGTGCCAGCAGTGATTGGGGGACAGGGGGCCAGCCCCAGCATTTT CASSDWGTGGQPQHF
NA TRBD2 TRBJ2-3 TRBV4-3 TGCGCCAGCAGCCATTTCCCGACTAGCGGGGGGGGTGATACGCAGTATTTT CASSHFPTSGGGDTQYF
NA TRBD1 TRBJ1-3 TRBV7-9 TGTGCCAGCAGCTCGGACAGGGCTGGAAACACCATATATTTT CASSSDRAGNTIYF